A selection of T cell receptor beta chains follows, all from one sample in a study of vaccination and CD4 T cells after COVID-19. No antigen has been assigned to these receptors. MiXCR, run by TCRdb on the PCR reads, gives a single entry per CDR3 protein. The table has about 5,600 distinct CDR3 sequences, about two fifths seen once. Sequenced: CD4+ T cells from blood, cultured in vitro. The receptors stem from a human donor in good health. Each CDR3 is given with its conserved first and last residue. Each record gives: clone size, V gene, J gene, D gene, CDR3 protein, CDR3 DNA. A D gene is named only where the DNA matches it firmly. Clone size, where shown, is once, few, many, or a class for clones that have expanded.

clone size: NA
V gene: TRBV10-3
J gene: TRBJ2-7
D gene: NA
CDR3 protein: CAITPTTSAKTEQYF
CDR3 DNA: TGTGCCATCACCCCGACCACAAGCGCCAAAACGGAGCAGTACTTC

clone size: NA
V gene: TRBV7-6
J gene: TRBJ2-3
D gene: NA
CDR3 protein: CASSLPAGRFTDTQYF
CDR3 DNA: TGTGCCAGCAGCTTACCGGCGGGGAGGTTCACAGATACGCAGTATTTT

clone size: few
V gene: TRBV6-2/TRBV6-3
J gene: TRBJ1-5
D gene: NA
CDR3 protein: CASSTYGGNQPQHF
CDR3 DNA: TGTGCCAGCAGCACCTACGGGGGCAATCAGCCCCAGCATTTT

clone size: NA
V gene: TRBV6-4
J gene: TRBJ2-1
D gene: TRBD2
CDR3 protein: CASSDSTSGYNEQFF
CDR3 DNA: TGTGCCAGCAGTGACTCAACTAGCGGGTACAATGAGCAGTTCTTC

clone size: NA
V gene: TRBV2
J gene: TRBJ1-5
D gene: TRBD1
CDR3 protein: CASSSRDSSNQPQHF
CDR3 DNA: TGTGCCAGCAGTTCAAGGGACAGCAGCAATCAGCCCCAGCATTTT

clone size: NA
V gene: TRBV15
J gene: TRBJ1-1
D gene: NA
CDR3 protein: CATGNRNTEAFF
CDR3 DNA: TGTGCCACCGGTAATAGGAACACTGAAGCTTTCTTT

clone size: few
V gene: TRBV6-5
J gene: TRBJ1-5
D gene: NA
CDR3 protein: CASSSGDGNQPQHF
CDR3 DNA: TGTGCCAGCAGTTCAGGGGACGGCAATCAGCCCCAGCATTTT

clone size: NA
V gene: TRBV7-2
J gene: TRBJ2-1
D gene: TRBD1
CDR3 protein: CASSLSGQRHNNEQFF
CDR3 DNA: TGTGCCAGCAGTTTATCGGGACAGAGACATAACAATGAGCAGTTCTTC

clone size: NA
V gene: TRBV2
J gene: TRBJ1-2
D gene: TRBD1
CDR3 protein: CASRTGPSNGYTF
CDR3 DNA: TGTGCCAGCAGGACAGGGCCCTCCAATGGCTACACCTTC

clone size: once
V gene: TRBV2
J gene: TRBJ1-5
D gene: NA
CDR3 protein: CASSEGGYQPQHF
CDR3 DNA: TGTGCCAGCAGTGAGGGGGGATATCAGCCCCAGCATTTT

clone size: NA
V gene: TRBV29-1
J gene: TRBJ1-1
D gene: NA
CDR3 protein: CSVDRSNTEAFF
CDR3 DNA: TGCAGCGTTGATAGATCGAACACTGAAGCTTTCTTT

clone size: NA
V gene: TRBV7-3
J gene: TRBJ2-7
D gene: NA
CDR3 protein: CASSLFSGTSYEQYF
CDR3 DNA: TGTGCCAGCAGCTTATTCAGCGGAACTTCCTACGAGCAGTACTTC

clone size: NA
V gene: TRBV6-1
J gene: TRBJ2-7
D gene: NA
CDR3 protein: CATVLDRPEQYF
CDR3 DNA: TGTGCCACCGTTTTGGATAGACCCGAGCAGTACTTC

clone size: NA
V gene: TRBV11-1
J gene: TRBJ1-2
D gene: TRBD1
CDR3 protein: CASSSTQGNYGYTF
CDR3 DNA: TGTGCCAGCAGCTCAACACAGGGGAACTATGGCTACACCTTC

clone size: NA
V gene: TRBV7-2
J gene: TRBJ1-1
D gene: NA
CDR3 protein: CASSFLREAFF
CDR3 DNA: TGTGCCAGCAGCTTCCTCCGGGAAGCTTTCTTT

clone size: few
V gene: TRBV20-1
J gene: TRBJ1-6
D gene: NA
CDR3 protein: CSARDNNSPLHF
CDR3 DNA: TGCAGTGCTAGGGACAATAATTCACCCCTCCACTTT

clone size: few
V gene: TRBV12-3/TRBV12-4
J gene: TRBJ1-2
D gene: NA
CDR3 protein: CASSPPRSEEYGYTF
CDR3 DNA: TGTGCCAGCAGTCCCCCCCGCAGCGAGGAATATGGCTACACCTTC

clone size: few
V gene: TRBV12-3/TRBV12-4
J gene: TRBJ1-2
D gene: TRBD1
CDR3 protein: CASRGQNYGYTF
CDR3 DNA: TGTGCCAGCAGGGGACAGAACTATGGCTACACCTTC

clone size: NA
V gene: TRBV6-1
J gene: TRBJ1-5
D gene: TRBD1
CDR3 protein: CASVVGGVPQPQHF
CDR3 DNA: TGTGCCAGCGTCGTAGGGGGCGTCCCCCAGCCCCAGCATTTT

clone size: few
V gene: TRBV7-8
J gene: TRBJ2-1
D gene: NA
CDR3 protein: CASSFPSGRFNEQFF
CDR3 DNA: TGTGCCAGCAGCTTTCCCTCCGGACGCTTCAATGAGCAGTTCTTC

clone size: NA
V gene: TRBV6-1
J gene: TRBJ1-2
D gene: NA
CDR3 protein: CASSKPGGAIGYTF
CDR3 DNA: TGTGCCAGCAGTAAGCCGGGGGGGGCAATTGGCTACACCTTC

clone size: NA
V gene: TRBV19
J gene: TRBJ2-3
D gene: TRBD2
CDR3 protein: CASQTSGEADTQYF
CDR3 DNA: TGTGCCAGTCAAACTAGCGGGGAGGCCGATACGCAGTATTTT

clone size: NA
V gene: TRBV19
J gene: TRBJ2-7
D gene: NA
CDR3 protein: CASSMAGIGNSYEQYF
CDR3 DNA: TGTGCCAGTAGTATGGCTGGTATAGGGAACTCCTACGAGCAGTACTTC

clone size: NA
V gene: TRBV25-1
J gene: TRBJ1-1
D gene: NA
CDR3 protein: CASSEFYLPSEAFF
CDR3 DNA: TGTGCCAGCAGTGAATTCTACCTTCCTTCTGAAGCTTTCTTT

clone size: few
V gene: TRBV10-3
J gene: TRBJ2-5
D gene: TRBD2
CDR3 protein: CAISERLAGVERETQYF
CDR3 DNA: TGTGCCATCAGTGAGCGTCTAGCGGGTGTTGAGAGAGAGACCCAGTACTTC

clone size: NA
V gene: TRBV7-7
J gene: TRBJ2-2
D gene: NA
CDR3 protein: CASSLGRGDTGELFF
CDR3 DNA: TGTGCCAGCAGTTTGGGCAGGGGCGACACCGGGGAGCTGTTTTTT

clone size: NA
V gene: TRBV6-1
J gene: TRBJ1-2
D gene: NA
CDR3 protein: CASSGELGRDYGYTF
CDR3 DNA: TGTGCCAGCAGCGGTGAGCTTGGACGGGACTATGGCTACACCTTC

clone size: few
V gene: TRBV21-1
J gene: TRBJ2-3
D gene: NA
CDR3 protein: CASSDPTRVNTDTQYF
CDR3 DNA: TGTGCCAGCTCGGACCCCACCAGGGTTAACACAGATACGCAGTATTTT